This T cell receptor beta chain derives from a study of blood T cell repertoires in COVID-19. From germline, CDR1 is SGHTA and CDR2 FQGTGA. V shed 5 bases, J shed 6 bases, and the junction held 10 bases outside the gene matches. The CDR3 covers 16 residues. The method was immunoSEQ multiplex PCR; TCRdb's version includes in-frame clones alone and lacks a portion of them. The sample holds under 250,000 clones, roughly nine tenths seen once. The V and J genes are TRBV7-3 and TRBJ2-1; 10 bases are shared with TRBD2. The receptor's source is a man in his sixties with acute or convalescent COVID-19. The sample taken for sequencing was peripheral blood. CDR3 loop: CASSERAGGPVNEQFF. The CDR3 nucleotides read TGTGCCAGCAGCGAAAGAGCGGGAGGGCCTGTCAATGAGCAGTTCTTC.